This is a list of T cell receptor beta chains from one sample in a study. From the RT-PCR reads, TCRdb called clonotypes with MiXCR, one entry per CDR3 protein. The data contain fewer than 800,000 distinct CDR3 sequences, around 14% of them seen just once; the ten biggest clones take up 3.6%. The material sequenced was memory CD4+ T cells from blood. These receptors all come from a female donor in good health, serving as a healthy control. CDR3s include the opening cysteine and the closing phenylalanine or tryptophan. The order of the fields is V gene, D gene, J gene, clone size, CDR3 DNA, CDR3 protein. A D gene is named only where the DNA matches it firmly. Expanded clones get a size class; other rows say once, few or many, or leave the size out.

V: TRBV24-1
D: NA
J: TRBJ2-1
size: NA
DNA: TGTGCCACCAGTGGGTGGAACAATGAGCAGTTCTTC
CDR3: CATSGWNNEQFF

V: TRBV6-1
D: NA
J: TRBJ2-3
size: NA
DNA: TGTGCCAGCGAGGACTATCGCACAGATACGCAGTATTTT
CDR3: CASEDYRTDTQYF

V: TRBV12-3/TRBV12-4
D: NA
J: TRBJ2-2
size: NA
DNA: TGTGCCAGCTGCCTATGGGGGACGGCGAACACCGGGGAGCTGTTTTTT
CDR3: CASCLWGTANTGELFF

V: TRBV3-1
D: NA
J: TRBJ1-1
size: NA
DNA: TGTGCCAGCAGCCTCGCTGCCAGGGGAACTTACACTGAAGCTTTCTTT
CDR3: CASSLAARGTYTEAFF

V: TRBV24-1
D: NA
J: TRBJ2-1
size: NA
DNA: TGTGCCACCAGTGATTTGGAGGTACTGTCCTACAATGAGCAGTTCTTC
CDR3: CATSDLEVLSYNEQFF

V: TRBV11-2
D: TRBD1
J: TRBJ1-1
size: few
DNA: TGTGCCAGCAGCCCTGACAGGGCTTATGAAGCTTTCTTT
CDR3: CASSPDRAYEAFF

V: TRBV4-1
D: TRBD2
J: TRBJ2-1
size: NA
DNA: TGCGCCAGCAGCCAGGGGTGGGGGACGGGAGGCAATGAGCAGTTCTTC
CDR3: CASSQGWGTGGNEQFF

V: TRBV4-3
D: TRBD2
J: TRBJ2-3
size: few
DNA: TGCGCCAGCAGCCGCGGCGGGAGTGGGGACCATCTCACAGATACGCAGTATTTT
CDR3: CASSRGGSGDHLTDTQYF

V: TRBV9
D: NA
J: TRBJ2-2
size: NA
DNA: TGTGCCAGCAGCGTAGAGGGACCCTACACCGGGGAGCTGTTTTTT
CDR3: CASSVEGPYTGELFF

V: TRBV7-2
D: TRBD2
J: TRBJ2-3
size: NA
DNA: TGTGCCAGCAGCTTAGGTCTAGCGGGTCCTCGCACAGATACGCAGTATTTT
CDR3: CASSLGLAGPRTDTQYF

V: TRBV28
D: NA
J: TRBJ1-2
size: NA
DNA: TGTGCCAGCAGTTTCTCGGGGAGCTATGGCTACACCTTC
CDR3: CASSFSGSYGYTF

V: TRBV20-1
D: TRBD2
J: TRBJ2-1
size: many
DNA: TGCAGTGCCCCCCGAACTAGCGATGAGCAGTTCTTC
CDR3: CSAPRTSDEQFF

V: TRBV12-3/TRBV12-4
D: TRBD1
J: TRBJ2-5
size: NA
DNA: TGTGCCAGCAGTGACAGGGTTGAGACCCAGTACTTC
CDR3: CASSDRVETQYF

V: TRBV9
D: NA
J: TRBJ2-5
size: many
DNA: TGTGCCAGCAGCGTAGCTAACACTCGGGAGACCCAGTACTTC
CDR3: CASSVANTRETQYF

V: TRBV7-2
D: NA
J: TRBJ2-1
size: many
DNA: TGTGCCAGCAGGGCGCCATGGGAGAACAATGAGCAGTTCTTC
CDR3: CASRAPWENNEQFF

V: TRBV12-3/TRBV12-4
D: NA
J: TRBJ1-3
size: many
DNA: TGTGCCGGCCAGGGTACAGGAAACACCATATATTTT
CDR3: CAGQGTGNTIYF

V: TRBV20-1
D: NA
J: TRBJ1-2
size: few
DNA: TGCAGTGCTAGACCACTACCAGGAAGGTTTACGCTTCATGGCTACACCTTC
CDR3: CSARPLPGRFTLHGYTF

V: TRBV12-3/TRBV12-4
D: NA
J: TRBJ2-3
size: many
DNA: TGTGCCAGCAGTCCCCCAAGGGGACGGGAAAGCACAGATACGCAGTATTTT
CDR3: CASSPPRGRESTDTQYF

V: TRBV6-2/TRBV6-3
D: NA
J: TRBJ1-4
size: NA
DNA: TGTGCCAGCAACGGTGAAGATAATGAAAAACTGTTTTTT
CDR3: CASNGEDNEKLFF

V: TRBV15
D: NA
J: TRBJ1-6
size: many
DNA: TGTGCCACCAGCAGAGATTCCCGCTTCGATGGGGTCCTCCACTTT
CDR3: CATSRDSRFDGVLHF

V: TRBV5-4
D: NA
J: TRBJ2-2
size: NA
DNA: TGTGCCAGCAGCAGCTATGGGTCCGGGGAGCTGTTTTTT
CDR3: CASSSYGSGELFF

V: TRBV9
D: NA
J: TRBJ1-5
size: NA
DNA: TGTGCCAGCAGCGTAGGGAACGGTCAGCCCCAGCATTTT
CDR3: CASSVGNGQPQHF

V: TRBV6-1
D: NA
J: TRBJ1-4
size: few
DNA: TGTGCCAGCATGGAAGTTGCGGGTGAAAAACTGTTTTTT
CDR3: CASMEVAGEKLFF

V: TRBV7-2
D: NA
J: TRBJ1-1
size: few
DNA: TGTGCCAGCAGTTCGGGGGCTCGGAGTCCAGCTTTCTTT
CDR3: CASSSGARSPAFF

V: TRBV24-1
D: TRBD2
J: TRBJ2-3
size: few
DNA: TGTGCCACCAGTGAGAGGACTAGCGGCCCCACAGATACGCAGTATTTT
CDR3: CATSERTSGPTDTQYF

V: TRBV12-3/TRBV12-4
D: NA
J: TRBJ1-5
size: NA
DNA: TGTGCCAGCAGTTTACGGGGACGCACTCATCAGCCCCAGCATTTT
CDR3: CASSLRGRTHQPQHF

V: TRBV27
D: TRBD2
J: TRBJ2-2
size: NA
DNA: TGTGCCACCTTTCCTAGCGGGGGGGCCGGGCGGAACACCGGGGAGCTGTTTTTT
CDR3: CATFPSGGAGRNTGELFF

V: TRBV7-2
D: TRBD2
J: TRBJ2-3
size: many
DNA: TGTGCCAGCAGCCCCGGGACTAGCGGGACAGATACGCAGTATTTT
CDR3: CASSPGTSGTDTQYF

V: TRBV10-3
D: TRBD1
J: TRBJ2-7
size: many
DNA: TGTGCCACCTCGTGGGGGGGACAGGGGCTCCACGAGCAGTACTTC
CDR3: CATSWGGQGLHEQYF

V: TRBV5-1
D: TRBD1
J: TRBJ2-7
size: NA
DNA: TGCGCCAGCAGCTCCCGAACCGGGACAGGGGTGCCGGGCGAGCAGTACTTC
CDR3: CASSSRTGTGVPGEQYF

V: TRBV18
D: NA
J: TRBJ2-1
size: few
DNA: TGTGCCAGCTCTACAAATCATGGCAATGAGCAGTTCTTC
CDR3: CASSTNHGNEQFF

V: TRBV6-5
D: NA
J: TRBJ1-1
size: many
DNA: TGTGCCAGCAGTTACCGGCGGAACACTGAAGCTTTCTTT
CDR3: CASSYRRNTEAFF

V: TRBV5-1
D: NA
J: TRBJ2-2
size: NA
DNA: TGCGCCAGCAGCTGGCTAGAGGCCGGGGAGCTGTTTTTT
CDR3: CASSWLEAGELFF

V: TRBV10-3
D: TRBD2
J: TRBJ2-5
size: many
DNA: TGTGCCATCGCCGGGACTAGCGGGAGCCTTCAAGAGACCCAGTACTTC
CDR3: CAIAGTSGSLQETQYF

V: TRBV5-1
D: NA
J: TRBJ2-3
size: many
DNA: TGCGCCAGCAGGGACCCCAGAAGCACAGATACGCAGTATTTT
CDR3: CASRDPRSTDTQYF

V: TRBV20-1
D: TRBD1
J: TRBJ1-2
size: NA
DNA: TGCAGTCCTTCGACAGGGGGCTCGAACTATGGCTACACCTTC
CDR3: CSPSTGGSNYGYTF

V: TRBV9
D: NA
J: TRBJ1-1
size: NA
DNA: TGTGCCAGCAGCGTAGACAAAACTGAAGCTTTCTTT
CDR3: CASSVDKTEAFF

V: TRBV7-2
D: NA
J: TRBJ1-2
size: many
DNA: TGTGCCAGCAGAACTACAGGGCCCTATGGCTACACCTTC
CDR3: CASRTTGPYGYTF

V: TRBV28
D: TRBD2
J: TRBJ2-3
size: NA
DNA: TGTGCCAGCAGTTTACCAGCGGGAGGGGCAGATACGCAGTATTTT
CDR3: CASSLPAGGADTQYF

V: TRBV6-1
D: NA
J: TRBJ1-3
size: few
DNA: TGTGCCAGCAGTGAATTAAACACCATATATTTT
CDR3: CASSELNTIYF

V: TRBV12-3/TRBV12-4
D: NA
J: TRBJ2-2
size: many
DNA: TGTGCCAGCAGAGGCCAGGGGAGCACCGGGGAGCTGTTTTTT
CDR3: CASRGQGSTGELFF

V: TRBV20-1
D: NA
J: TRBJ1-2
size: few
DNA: TGCAGTGCTAGAGATCAAGGGGATGGCTACACCTTC
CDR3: CSARDQGDGYTF

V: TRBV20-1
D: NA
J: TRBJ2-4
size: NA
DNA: TGCAGTGCCCGACAGGAGAAAACCTTGGGACGGCCAAGACGTCAGTACTTC
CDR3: CSARQEKTLGRPRRQYF

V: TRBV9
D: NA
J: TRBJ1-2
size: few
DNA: TGTGCCAGCACCCCCCAACAAGTCTATGGCTACACCTTC
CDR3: CASTPQQVYGYTF

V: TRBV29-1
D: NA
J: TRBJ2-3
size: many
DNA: TGCAGCGTTGACGGAGATACGCAGTATTTT
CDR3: CSVDGDTQYF

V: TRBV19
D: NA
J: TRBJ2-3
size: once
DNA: TGTGCCAGTAGTTCCCACAGACTAGGAGGACCCGATACGCAGTATTTT
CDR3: CASSSHRLGGPDTQYF

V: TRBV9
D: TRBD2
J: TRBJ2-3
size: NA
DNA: TGTGCCACCAGTACAAGCGGGGGGCAGGGAGATACGCAGTATTTT
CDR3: CATSTSGGQGDTQYF

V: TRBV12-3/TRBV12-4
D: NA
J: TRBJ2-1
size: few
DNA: TGTGCCAGCAGTTTTTCGGACTCCCCCCAGTTCTTC
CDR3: CASSFSDSPQFF

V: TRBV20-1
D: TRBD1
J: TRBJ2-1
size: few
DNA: TGCAGTGCCGGGACAGGTTCCTACAATGAGCAGTTCTTC
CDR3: CSAGTGSYNEQFF

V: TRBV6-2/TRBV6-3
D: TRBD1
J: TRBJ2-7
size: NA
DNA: TGTGCCAGCAGTTACTCCGGACAGGGACTTTCCTACGAGCAGTACTTC
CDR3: CASSYSGQGLSYEQYF

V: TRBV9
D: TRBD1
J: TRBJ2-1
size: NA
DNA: TGTGCCAGCAGCGTAGTCCCACAGGGGGTCTACAATGAGCAGTTCTTC
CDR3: CASSVVPQGVYNEQFF

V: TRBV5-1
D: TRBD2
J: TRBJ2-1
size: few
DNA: TGCGCCAGCAGCTCCACTAGCGGGAGTAGTGAGCAGTTCTTC
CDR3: CASSSTSGSSEQFF

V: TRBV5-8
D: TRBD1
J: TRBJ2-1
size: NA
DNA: TGTGCCAGCAGCCCCGACAGGGAAGGATCCAATGAGCAGTTCTTC
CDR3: CASSPDREGSNEQFF

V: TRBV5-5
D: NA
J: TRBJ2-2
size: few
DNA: TGTGCCAGCGCCTCTACCGGGGCAACCGGGGAGCTGTTTTTT
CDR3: CASASTGATGELFF

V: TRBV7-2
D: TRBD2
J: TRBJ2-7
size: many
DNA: TGTGCCAGCAGCTTTGGGGGGGGACTTTTGGAGCAGTACTTC
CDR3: CASSFGGGLLEQYF